These T cell receptor beta chains were read from a single sample in a study of T cell repertoires in cytomegalovirus infection. These receptors' antigens are unknown. TCRdb processed the reads anew with MiXCR; each CDR3 protein has one entry. Of under 70,000 distinct CDR3 sequences listed, 33% are singletons. Sequencing was done on a sample of PBMCs, sequenced either directly or after in vitro stimulation (not recorded which). The receptor source for this set is a human donor in good health (CMV status not recorded). Some clones in this sample may be carry-over from other donors' samples. The CDR3 runs from the conserved cysteine through the conserved F or W. The order of the fields is V gene, D gene, J gene, clone size, CDR3 protein, CDR3 DNA. The D gene is left open where the match is weak. For some rows the clone size is stated as once, few or many, or as a class when expanded; others skip it.

v_call: TRBV19; d_call: TRBD1; j_call: TRBJ1-5; clone_size: -; cdr3_aa: CASSTRDRVASQPQHF; cdr3_nt: TGTGCCAGTAGTACCCGGGACAGGGTCGCAAGTCAGCCCCAGCATTTT
v_call: TRBV7-6; d_call: TRBD2; j_call: TRBJ2-2; clone_size: few; cdr3_aa: CASSTEMAGGLTGELFF; cdr3_nt: TGTGCCAGCAGCACCGAGATGGCGGGGGGACTCACCGGGGAGCTGTTTTTT
v_call: TRBV12-3/TRBV12-4; d_call: -; j_call: TRBJ1-1; clone_size: few; cdr3_aa: CASSFWGLTEAFF; cdr3_nt: TGTGCCAGCAGTTTTTGGGGGCTCACTGAAGCTTTCTTT
v_call: TRBV6-8; d_call: -; j_call: TRBJ2-7; clone_size: -; cdr3_aa: CASRPSVSYEQYF; cdr3_nt: TGTGCCAGCAGACCCTCGGTATCCTACGAGCAGTACTTC
v_call: TRBV7-6; d_call: -; j_call: TRBJ1-1; clone_size: -; cdr3_aa: CASSSHRDGDTEAFF; cdr3_nt: TGTGCCAGCAGCTCCCACAGGGACGGGGACACTGAAGCTTTCTTT
v_call: TRBV12-3/TRBV12-4; d_call: TRBD2; j_call: TRBJ2-7; clone_size: -; cdr3_aa: CASTQPWTSGSSYEQYF; cdr3_nt: TGTGCCAGCACCCAGCCCTGGACTAGCGGGAGCTCCTACGAGCAGTACTTC
v_call: TRBV27; d_call: TRBD1; j_call: TRBJ2-2; clone_size: few; cdr3_aa: CASSAGTGGTGELFF; cdr3_nt: TGTGCCAGCAGCGCCGGGACAGGGGGGACCGGGGAGCTGTTTTTT
v_call: TRBV12-3/TRBV12-4; d_call: -; j_call: TRBJ2-7; clone_size: -; cdr3_aa: CASSFLHEQYF; cdr3_nt: TGTGCCAGCAGTTTTCTCCACGAGCAGTACTTC
v_call: TRBV19; d_call: -; j_call: TRBJ2-3; clone_size: -; cdr3_aa: CASSIFLASTDTQYF; cdr3_nt: TGTGCCAGTAGTATCTTCCTAGCTTCCACAGATACGCAGTATTTT
v_call: TRBV11-2; d_call: TRBD2; j_call: TRBJ2-2; clone_size: -; cdr3_aa: CASSLDLGRTSGRALGELFF; cdr3_nt: TGTGCCAGCAGCTTAGATCTGGGCCGAACTAGCGGGAGGGCCCTCGGGGAGCTGTTTTTT
v_call: TRBV5-4; d_call: -; j_call: TRBJ2-3; clone_size: -; cdr3_aa: CASSLEAGTDTQYF; cdr3_nt: TGTGCCAGCAGCTTGGAAGCAGGCACAGATACGCAGTATTTT
v_call: TRBV12-3/TRBV12-4; d_call: -; j_call: TRBJ1-1; clone_size: many; cdr3_aa: CASSAPNRGSPEAFF; cdr3_nt: TGTGCCAGCAGTGCCCCAAATCGAGGGAGCCCTGAAGCTTTCTTT
v_call: TRBV7-9; d_call: -; j_call: TRBJ1-2; clone_size: -; cdr3_aa: CASSLDGGTDYGYTF; cdr3_nt: TGTGCCAGCAGCTTAGATGGGGGTACAGACTATGGCTACACCTTC
v_call: TRBV18; d_call: -; j_call: TRBJ1-3; clone_size: -; cdr3_aa: CASSSGATGNTIYF; cdr3_nt: TGTGCCAGCTCTTCCGGGGCCACTGGAAACACCATATATTTT
v_call: TRBV6-6; d_call: -; j_call: TRBJ1-5; clone_size: -; cdr3_aa: CASSWRVGQPQHF; cdr3_nt: TGTGCCAGCAGTTGGAGGGTTGGTCAGCCCCAGCATTTT
v_call: TRBV19; d_call: -; j_call: TRBJ2-1; clone_size: few; cdr3_aa: CASSIGPSLKRNEQFF; cdr3_nt: TGTGCCAGTAGTATAGGGCCTAGCCTGAAACGCAATGAGCAGTTCTTC
v_call: TRBV7-9; d_call: -; j_call: TRBJ1-2; clone_size: -; cdr3_aa: CASSINLRGEKGYTF; cdr3_nt: TGTGCCAGCAGCATCAACCTCCGGGGGGAAAAAGGCTACACCTTC
v_call: TRBV12-3/TRBV12-4; d_call: TRBD1; j_call: TRBJ2-1; clone_size: -; cdr3_aa: CASSLGTGVNEQFF; cdr3_nt: TGTGCCAGCAGTTTAGGTACAGGGGTCAATGAGCAGTTCTTC
v_call: TRBV5-4; d_call: -; j_call: TRBJ1-4; clone_size: -; cdr3_aa: CASHHWRDEKLFF; cdr3_nt: TGTGCCAGCCATCATTGGCGGGATGAAAAACTGTTTTTT
v_call: TRBV6-6; d_call: -; j_call: TRBJ2-1; clone_size: -; cdr3_aa: CASSYVGSGNEQFF; cdr3_nt: TGTGCCAGCAGTTACGTGGGGTCTGGCAATGAGCAGTTCTTC
v_call: TRBV7-8; d_call: -; j_call: TRBJ2-2; clone_size: few; cdr3_aa: CASSLVHRRVYTGELFF; cdr3_nt: TGTGCCAGCAGCTTGGTTCACAGGCGGGTATACACCGGGGAGCTGTTTTTT